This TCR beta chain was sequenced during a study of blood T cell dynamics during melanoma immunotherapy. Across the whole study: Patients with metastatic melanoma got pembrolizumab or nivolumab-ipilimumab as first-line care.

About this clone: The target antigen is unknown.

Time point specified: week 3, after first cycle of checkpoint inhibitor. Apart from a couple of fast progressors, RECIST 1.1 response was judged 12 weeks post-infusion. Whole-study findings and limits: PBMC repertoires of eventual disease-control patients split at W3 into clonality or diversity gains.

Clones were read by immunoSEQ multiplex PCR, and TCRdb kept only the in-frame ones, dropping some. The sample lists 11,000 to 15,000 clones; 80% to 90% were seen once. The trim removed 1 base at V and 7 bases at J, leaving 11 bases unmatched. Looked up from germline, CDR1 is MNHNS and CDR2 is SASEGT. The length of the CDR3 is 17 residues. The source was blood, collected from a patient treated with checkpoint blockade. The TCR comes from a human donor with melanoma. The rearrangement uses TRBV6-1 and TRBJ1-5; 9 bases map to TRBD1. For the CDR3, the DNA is TGTGCCAGCAGTGAAGAGGTGGACAGGGGATTGTACCAGCCCCAGCATTTT. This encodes CASSEEVDRGLYQPQHF.